This T cell receptor (beta chain) is from a study of T cells after yellow fever vaccination. For the study at large: The SMART-Seq v4 Ultra Low Input method served to prepare the low-cell-number fractions. Study-level results: At under 97% for CD4 and 70% to 90% for CD8, most primary-vaccination clones showed up again after the booster.

Template switching with 5'RACE generated the TCR cDNA and added a universal primer site and UMIs. A single record per CDR3 protein comes from TCRdb applying MiXCR to the 5' RACE reads. The repertoire holds some 320,000 distinct CDR3 sequences, about 8.7% seen once, with more than 15% in the top ten. As concerns this clonotype: Its antigen remains unknown.

This CDR3 region has 13 residues. Trimming took 1 base from V and 5 from J, leaving 12 bases between them. Germline V CDR1 and CDR2: DFQATT, SNEGSKA (reference sequence). The receptor was derived from a man aged 18 to 35 who received the YFV17D yellow fever vaccine. The sequencing here drew on PBMCs, taken on the day of the first yellow fever vaccination. The chain carries TRBV20-1 and TRBJ2-7, with D perhaps given as TRBD1 or TRBD2 (5 bases each). For the CDR3, the DNA is TGCAGTGCTAGAGGGGGGTCGAGGGACGAGCAGTACTTC. Residues: CSARGGSRDEQYF.